The T cell receptor (beta chain) under discussion was sequenced for a study of cytomegalovirus exposure and HLA in healthy donors. This clone showed up just a few times. No antigen is known for it. General observations from the study: Presence/absence analyses treated sequencing depth as roughly uniform across donors. HLA alleles showed associations with around 15,000 TCR beta sequences in a later analysis, at a 0.05 false discovery rate. In a later analysis, HLA-C alleles had the fewest associated TCRs, DRB1 alleles the most.

The J segment lost 6 bases and the V segment lost 2 bases, leaving 0 bases of the junction unmatched. CDR1 MRHNA and CDR2 SNTAGT come from the germline V gene. The CDR3 totals 14 residues. PCR used 60 Vbeta primers and 13 Jbeta primers. The authors' processing: Approximately 80 million unique TCR beta chains, roughly 11 million of them shared, were counted by a later analysis. TCRdb keeps only in-frame clones here, not all; method: immunoSEQ multiplex PCR. The V and J calls and clone size were taken over from that table, and D and trimming were inferred from the DNA. Among roughly 70,000 clones, approximately 70% were seen once, and the ten largest hold 14%.

The source material was PBMCs. This clonotype originated in a male donor in good health and CMV-seropositive. This chain joins TRBV6-4 and TRBJ2-1; 11 bases match TRBD1. The CDR3 spells CASSDGTGGNEQFF. The CDR3 DNA is TGTGCCAGCAGTGACGGGACAGGGGGCAATGAGCAGTTCTTC.